The 29 T cell receptor beta chains below all came from one sample that was sequenced in a study of blood T cell repertoires in COVID-19. Sequencing used immunoSEQ multiplex PCR; TCRdb keeps in-frame clones, though not all of them. The sample lists 300,000 to 400,000 clones; roughly 87% were seen once. Sample: peripheral blood. The receptors were sampled from a man aged 45-65 years with active or convalescent COVID-19.

This clone was seen a single time. The chain combines TRBV7-2 with TRBJ2-1; 13 bases fit TRBD2. J lost 8 bases, V lost 5 bases, and 6 bases had no gene match. Germline CDR1 and CDR2: SGHTA and FQGNSA. This CDR3 region has 15 residues. For the CDR3, the DNA is TGTGCCAGCAGCAATAGGGGGACTAGCGGGGATGAGCAGTTCTTC. Its translation: CASSNRGTSGDEQFF.

This chain connects TRBV4-2 to TRBJ2-2, with 7 bases aligning to TRBD1. CDR3 length: 14 residues. V shed 4 bases and J 5 bases; nucleotides not matched to a gene: 4. Germline V lookup: CDR1 LGHNA, CDR2 YNFKEQ. This chain's CDR3 is CASSRTGQTGELFF. CDR3 DNA: TGTGCCAGCAGCCGGACAGGTCAGACCGGGGAGCTGTTTTTT.

The rearrangement uses TRBV2 and TRBJ1-5, with D uncertain. V gave up 6 bases and J gave up 2 bases, with 8 bases separating them. The CDR3 is 13 amino acids. The germline V gene encodes CDR1 SNHLY and CDR2 FYNNEI. The CDR3: CASRSGGNQPQHF. As DNA, the CDR3 is TGTGCCAGCAGGTCGGGAGGCAATCAGCCCCAGCATTTT.

The V call is TRBV19, the J call TRBJ2-3; 8 bases fit TRBD1. The CDR3 covers 16 residues. Germline V lookup: CDR1 LNHDA, CDR2 SQIVND (reference sequence). V trimming: 1 base; J trimming: 4 bases; junction bases outside the gene matches: 7. DNA for the CDR3: TGTGCCAGTAGTATAGTCGGGCAGGGGGCCCCAGATACGCAGTATTTT. The encoded protein is CASSIVGQGAPDTQYF.

The rearrangement uses TRBV4-3 and TRBJ1-2; 9 bases are shared with TRBD1. The CDR3 extends over 17 amino acids. The trim removed 1 base at V and 0 bases at J, leaving 6 bases unmatched. CDR1 is LGHNA and CDR2 is YSLEER in the germline V gene. The DNA of the CDR3 is TGCGCCAGCAGCCAAGGGAGACAGGGGGGACCTAACTATGGCTACACCTTC. This encodes CASSQGRQGGPNYGYTF.

This sequence joins TRBV19 and TRBJ1-5; the D is unclear. The CDR3 length is 16 residues. The V and J ends lost 1 base and 2 bases respectively, with 12 bases between them. Germline CDR1 and CDR2: LNHDA and SQIVND (reference sequence). This chain's CDR3 is CASSIVRGDGNQPQHF. DNA of the CDR3: TGTGCCAGTAGTATAGTGCGGGGAGACGGCAATCAGCCCCAGCATTTT.

This chain links TRBV19 with TRBJ2-1; 15 nucleotides agree with TRBD2. The germline V gene has CDR1 LNHDA and CDR2 SQIVND (reference sequence). The CDR3 is made up of 16 amino acids. After removal of 3 bases from V and 8 bases from J, the junction contained 5 bases not matched to a gene. As DNA, the CDR3 is TGTGCCAGTAGTATCGGACTAGCGGGAGGGAGCTATGAGCAGTTCTTC. Translation: CASSIGLAGGSYEQFF.

This chain connects TRBV15 to TRBJ1-4; 10 bases match TRBD1. Trimming at V came to 3 bases and at J to 8 bases, leaving 3 bases not matched to a gene. The CDR3 has 14 amino acids. Germline CDR1 and CDR2: LNHNV and YYDKDF (reference sequence). The CDR3 DNA reads as TGTGCCACCAGCAGGACAGGGGGCGAGGAAAAACTGTTTTTT. It translates to CATSRTGGEEKLFF.

On this clone itself: One end of the junction is discordant with germline, which a read error may explain. The chain is built from TRBV19 and TRBJ1-2, with D perhaps matching TRBD1 (5 bases). Germline assignment: CDR1 LNHDA and CDR2 SQIVND (reference sequence). There are 13 residues in the CDR3. The CDR3 region has the DNA TGTGCCAGTAATATAGACAGAAACTATGGCTACACCTTC. Its protein product is CASNIDRNYGYTF.

This chain links TRBV5-1 with TRBJ1-2, with TRBD1 as a possible D gene (5 bases). This CDR3 is built from 16 residues. Germline V gene lookup returns CDR1 SGHRS and CDR2 YFSETQ. The V end lost 0 bases, the J end lost 2 bases, and 14 bases lay between the germline ends. The CDR3 DNA reads TGCGCCAGCAGCTTGGAGGGGCAGCGCTCAAACTATGGCTACACCTTC. It specifies CASSLEGQRSNYGYTF.

The chain has TRBV10-2 and TRBJ1-5; D unresolved. The CDR3 is 14 residues long. The V and J ends lost 5 bases and 1 base respectively, with 9 bases between them. CDR1 is WSHSY, CDR2 SAAADI, per germline. The CDR3 sequence is CASSRGLSNQPQHF. The CDR3 DNA sequence: TGCGCCAGCAGTAGAGGTTTGAGCAATCAGCCCCAGCATTTT.

The rearrangement joins TRBV4-1 to TRBJ1-1; 8 bases align to TRBD1. Trimming cost V 4 bases and J 5 bases; bases outside gene matches: 9. The germline gives CDR1 MGHRA, CDR2 YSYEKL. This CDR3 comprises 15 residues. DNA of the CDR3: TGCGCCAGCAGCCGCGCACAGGGGGGGTTGACTGAAGCTTTCTTT. It specifies CASSRAQGGLTEAFF.

The gene calls are TRBV5-1 and TRBJ1-1; 7 positions agree with TRBD1. Trimming at V came to 4 bases and at J to 1 base, leaving 4 bases not matched to a gene. This CDR3 comprises 14 residues. Germline CDR1 is SGHRS and CDR2 is YFSETQ. CDR3 DNA: TGCGCCAGCAGCCAACAGGGGTGGAACACTGAAGCTTTCTTT. As protein: CASSQQGWNTEAFF.

The chain couples TRBV29-1 to TRBJ2-3; no reliable D call. The CDR3 contains 13 residues. CDR1 SQVTM and CDR2 ANQGSEA come from the germline V gene. The germline V and J ends were trimmed by 1 base and 1 base, with 6 bases remaining between them. This CDR3 is CSVEAFRTDTQYF. The CDR3 nucleotides read TGCAGCGTTGAAGCCTTCCGCACAGATACGCAGTATTTT.

This clone appeared a single time. The chain carries TRBV7-9 and TRBJ2-3; weak D call: TRBD1 (6 bases). This CDR3 has 16 amino acids. Looked up from germline, CDR1 is SEHNR and CDR2 is FQNEAQ (reference sequence). Trimming shortened V by 5 bases and J by 2 bases, and 17 bases separated the two germline ends. The CDR3 protein is CASSPQGSLSTDTQYF. The CDR3 DNA reads as TGTGCCAGCAGCCCGCAGGGGAGTCTATCCACAGATACGCAGTATTTT. The variable domain in full, completed from reference TRBV7-9 and TRBJ2-3, reads DTGVSQNPRHKITKRGQNVTFRCDPISEHNRLYWYRQTLGQGPEFLTYFQNEAQLEKSRLLSDRFSAERPKGSFSTLEIQRTEQGDSAMYLCASSPQGSLSTDTQYFGPGTRLTVL.

The chain joins TRBV29-1 to TRBJ2-3; 10 bases fit TRBD1. The CDR3 length is 15 residues. Germline values: CDR1 SQVTM, CDR2 ANQGSEA. The J segment lost 1 base and the V segment lost 8 bases, leaving 9 bases of the junction unmatched. The CDR3 reads CSSRGGTGGTDTQYF. Here the CDR3 DNA reads TGCAGCTCAAGGGGCGGGACAGGGGGCACAGATACGCAGTATTTT.

This chain links TRBV11-1 with TRBJ2-7; D gene uncertain. Germline V gene data show CDR1 as SGHAT and CDR2 as FQDESV (reference sequence). The CDR3 runs 16 residues. Trimming removed 1 base from V and 6 bases from J, with 19 bases in between. Written as DNA, the CDR3 is TGTGCCAGCAGCTTAGAGCCCAGCCCCATTGGCGGCGAGCAGTACTTC. Translating gives CASSLEPSPIGGEQYF.

The chain is built from TRBV18 and TRBJ2-6; 7 bases are a match to TRBD2. V lost 6 bases to trimming and J lost 1 base; unmatched junction nucleotides: 6. The germline CDR1 and CDR2 sequences are KGHSH and LQKENI. The CDR3 totals 16 residues. CDR3: CASSSEGGSGANVLTF. CDR3 in DNA: TGTGCCAGCTCGTCCGAGGGAGGGTCTGGGGCCAACGTCCTGACTTTC. Drawing the rest from reference TRBV18 and TRBJ2-6, the complete variable domain is NAGVMQNPRHLVRRRGQEARLRCSPMKGHSHVYWYRQLPEEGLKFMVYLQKENIIDESGMPKERFSAEFPKEGPSILRIQQVVRGDSAAYFCASSSEGGSGANVLTFGAGSRLTVL.

The chain joins TRBV5-1 to TRBJ2-5, with 7 positions matching TRBD1. CDR1 is SGHRS and CDR2 is YFSETQ in the germline V gene. This CDR3 has 15 amino acids. V lost 5 bases to trimming and J lost 4 bases; unmatched junction nucleotides: 11. The CDR3 region is CASRVTGERRETQYF. CDR3 coding DNA: TGCGCCAGCAGGGTTACAGGGGAGAGGAGAGAGACCCAGTACTTC.

V is TRBV20-1 and J is TRBJ2-7; D is unresolved. The CDR3 runs 14 residues. Trimming pared 3 bases from V and 4 bases from J, leaving 16 bases between. Germline V lookup: CDR1 DFQATT, CDR2 SNEGSKA (reference sequence). CDR3 in amino acids: CSASPTNKWYEQYF. The CDR3 region has the DNA TGCAGTGCTAGTCCCACTAACAAGTGGTACGAGCAGTACTTC.

This chain uses TRBV19 with TRBJ1-1; D remains ambiguous. The length of the CDR3 is 13 residues. Germline lookup yields CDR1 LNHDA and CDR2 SQIVND (reference sequence). Trimming stripped 4 bases from V and 0 bases from J, with 6 bases between. CDR3 sequence (DNA): TGTGCCAGTAGTAATCAGGTGAACACTGAAGCTTTCTTT. It yields the protein CASSNQVNTEAFF. Drawing the rest from reference TRBV19 and TRBJ1-1, the complete variable domain is DGGITQSPKYLFRKEGQNVTLSCEQNLNHDAMYWYRQDPGQGLRLIYYSQIVNDFQKGDIAEGYSVSREKKESFPLTVTSAQKNPTAFYLCASSNQVNTEAFFGQGTRLTVV.

The J gene is TRBJ1-1, the V gene TRBV19; D is unclear. The V and J ends lost 2 bases and 1 base respectively, with 8 bases between them. CDR3 length: 14 residues. Germline CDR1 reads LNHDA; CDR2 reads SQIVND (reference sequence). Here the CDR3 DNA reads TGTGCCAGTAGTATAATCTTTTCGAACACTGAAGCTTTCTTT. Encoded protein: CASSIIFSNTEAFF.

V is TRBV7-9 and J is TRBJ1-6; 11 bases are a match to TRBD1. The germline CDR1 and CDR2 sequences are SEHNR and FQNEAQ (reference sequence). The junction had 4 bases not matched to a gene; V was cut back by 5 bases and J by 10 bases. The CDR3 has 14 residues. CDR3 sequence: CASSAGTGGSPLHF. The CDR3, as DNA: TGTGCCAGCAGCGCGGGGACAGGGGGGTCACCCCTCCACTTT.

V is TRBV7-8 and J is TRBJ1-2; 10 bases align to TRBD1. Germline CDR1 and CDR2: SGHVS and FQNEAQ. The CDR3 runs 15 residues. V trimming: 6 bases; J trimming: 3 bases; junction bases outside the gene matches: 7. The CDR3 bases are TGTGCCAGCAGTCCGACAGGGGGCGCTTACTATGGCTACACCTTC. Protein sequence: CASSPTGGAYYGYTF. Together with reference TRBV7-8 and TRBJ1-2, the CDR3 gives the full variable domain: GAGVSQSPRYKVAKRGQDVALRCDPISGHVSLFWYQQALGQGPEFLTYFQNEAQLDKSGLPSDRFFAERPEGSVSTLKIQRTQQEDSAVYLCASSPTGGAYYGYTFGSGTRLTVV.

The chain is built from TRBV24-1 and TRBJ2-5; D might be TRBD1 (6 bases). V lost 3 bases and J lost 1, with 11 bases in between. There are 15 residues in the CDR3. CDR1 KGHDR and CDR2 SFDVKD come from the germline V gene. The CDR3 protein is CATSDTRTAQETQYF. Written as DNA, the CDR3 is TGTGCCACCAGTGATACTAGGACAGCCCAAGAGACCCAGTACTTC.

This chain joins TRBV4-3 and TRBJ2-1; D may be TRBD1 (6 bases). The CDR3 has 13 residues. Germline V gene sequence: CDR1 LGHNA, CDR2 YSLEER. The V end was cut by 0 bases, the J end by 15 bases, with 15 bases between. The CDR3: CASSQDSVQGRFF. The CDR3 DNA is TGCGCCAGCAGCCAAGATAGTGTACAGGGTAGGTTCTTC.

The rearrangement uses TRBV6-5 and TRBJ1-2, with D unclear. Trimming took 0 bases from V and 3 from J, leaving 8 bases between them. The CDR3 is made up of 14 amino acids. Germline values: CDR1 MNHEY, CDR2 SVGAGI. CDR3 protein: CASSYSPVYYGYTF. CDR3 DNA: TGTGCCAGCAGTTACTCTCCAGTCTACTATGGCTACACCTTC.

This clone was seen a single time. V gene TRBV7-9 combines with J gene TRBJ1-4, with D tentatively TRBD1 (5 bases). Per germline, CDR1 SEHNR and CDR2 FQNEAQ (reference sequence). Trimming cost V 4 bases and J 4 bases, with 13 bases left between them. There are 15 residues in the CDR3. The CDR3 region is CASSWSGTDNEKLFF. CDR3 nucleotide sequence: TGTGCCAGCAGCTGGTCCGGGACTGATAATGAAAAACTGTTTTTT. The full variable domain, with the rest looked up from reference TRBV7-9 and TRBJ1-4, is DTGVSQNPRHKITKRGQNVTFRCDPISEHNRLYWYRQTLGQGPEFLTYFQNEAQLEKSRLLSDRFSAERPKGSFSTLEIQRTEQGDSAMYLCASSWSGTDNEKLFFGSGTQLSVL.

The rearrangement links TRBV25-1 to TRBJ1-2; D uncertain. This CDR3 is 13 amino acids long. Per the germline V gene, CDR1 is MGHDK and CDR2 is SYGVNS. Trimming left V 2 bases short and J 1 base short, with 5 bases between. CDR3 residues: CASSENYNYGYTF. DNA of the CDR3: TGTGCCAGCAGTGAAAACTATAACTATGGCTACACCTTC.